The T cell receptor (beta chain) under discussion was sequenced for a study of TIL therapy for anti-PD-1-resistant metastatic lung cancer. The immunoSEQ assay was v3. Here immunoSEQ multiplex PCR was the method, and the copy in TCRdb shows in-frame clones only, minus some. The repertoire includes about 50,000 clones, around 86% of them detected once, and about 5% sits in the top ten. CDR3 length equals 15 residues. Per germline, CDR1 SGDLS and CDR2 YYNGEE. Trimming left V 0 bases short and J 1 base short, with 8 bases between. Time point specified: pre-treatment sample, taken before nivolumab and TIL therapy.

This chain links TRBV9 with TRBJ1-5; TRBD1 might be the D (5 bases). The material sequenced was blood, taken at baseline. The source is a person aged 25 to 80 with non-small cell lung cancer. The CDR3: CASSVGGKSNQPQHF. In DNA form, the CDR3 reads TGTGCCAGCAGCGTAGGGGGGAAGAGCAATCAGCCCCAGCATTTT.